This entry lists 25 T cell receptor beta chains sequenced from one sample in a study of T cell repertoires in cytomegalovirus infection. Their antigens are not known. From the reads, TCRdb called clonotypes with MiXCR, one entry per CDR3 protein. The data contain some 700,000 distinct CDR3 sequences, 30% to 35% of them singletons. Sequencing used cultured PBMCs, obtained from culture after CMV antigen stimulation. Every receptor here comes from a human donor in good health (CMV status not recorded). Some clones in this sample may be carry-over from other donors' samples.

This clonotype was detected many times. V gene TRBV7-2 combines with J gene TRBJ2-3, with 7 bases matching TRBD1. Unmatched junction bases numbered 5, after V lost 1 base and J lost 4 bases. CDR3 size: 15 residues. Germline values: CDR1 SGHTA, CDR2 FQGNSA. CDR3: CASSLGQGDADTQYF. Written as DNA, the CDR3 is TGTGCCAGCAGCTTAGGGCAGGGGGACGCAGATACGCAGTATTTT.

Only a few counts were recorded for this clonotype. The chain employs TRBV7-2 and TRBJ2-6, with 9 bases identical to TRBD2. Germline CDR1 is SGHTA and CDR2 is FQGNSA. The CDR3 totals 15 residues. Trimming at V came to 4 bases and at J to 4 bases, leaving 2 bases not matched to a gene. The CDR3 here is CASSSGTSGANVLTF. The DNA of the CDR3 is TGTGCCAGCAGCTCCGGGACTAGCGGGGCCAACGTCCTGACTTTC.

This clonotype was counted many times. The rearrangement joins TRBV7-9 to TRBJ1-5, with D uncertain. Germline loops: CDR1 SEHNR, CDR2 FQNEAQ (reference sequence). The CDR3 sequence is 13 residues long. V was clipped by 2 bases and J by 5 bases, with 7 bases between them. The CDR3 here is CASSLRPDQPQHF. DNA of the CDR3: TGTGCCAGCAGCTTAAGGCCGGATCAGCCCCAGCATTTT.

The chain employs TRBV11-2 and TRBJ2-3; D unclear. This CDR3 spans 14 amino acids. Germline CDR1 is SGHAT and CDR2 is FQNNGV. Trimming shortened V by 6 bases and J by 3 bases, and 13 bases separated the two germline ends. CDR3 nucleotide sequence: TGTGCCAGCAGTCTTGACTCAGATACAGATACGCAGTATTTT. This gives the protein CASSLDSDTDTQYF. Looking up the rest from reference TRBV11-2 and TRBJ2-3 gives the full variable domain: EAGVAQSPRYKIIEKRQSVAFWCNPISGHATLYWYQQILGQGPKLLIQFQNNGVVDDSQLPKDRFSAERLKGVDSTLKIQPAKLEDSAVYLCASSLDSDTDTQYFGPGTRLTVL.

The V call is TRBV12-5, the J call TRBJ1-4; D remains unclear. The V end was cut by 1 base, the J end by 1 base, with 31 bases between. The CDR3 has 23 amino acids. Looked up from germline, CDR1 is LGHNT and CDR2 is FRNRAP. CDR3 DNA sequence: TGTGCTAGTGGTTTGGAAATTGAGGGCCGGTTTCCTTACCCCTTTGGAACTAATGAAAAACTGTTTTTT. It specifies CASGLEIEGRFPYPFGTNEKLFF.

This clonotype turned up a few times. The rearrangement uses TRBV20-1 and TRBJ2-7; D possibly corresponds to TRBD1 (5 bases). The CDR3 is 12 amino acids. The germline V gene has CDR1 DFQATT and CDR2 SNEGSKA (reference sequence). Trimming took 3 bases from V and 4 from J, leaving 10 bases between them. In nucleotides, the CDR3 is TGCAGTGCTAGCCTGACAGTTTACGAGCAGTACTTC. It is translated as CSASLTVYEQYF.

The chain links TRBV20-1 to TRBJ2-3; tentatively, D is TRBD2 (7 bases). This CDR3 is built from 18 residues. Trimming pared 1 base from V and 4 bases from J, leaving 24 bases between. CDR1 and CDR2 from the germline V gene are DFQATT and SNEGSKA (reference sequence). CDR3 loop: CSARGRQGGGPFSDTQYF. DNA for the CDR3: TGCAGTGCTAGAGGACGACAAGGGGGGGGGCCATTTTCAGATACGCAGTATTTT.

In its sample, this clonotype was seen a few times. This chain links TRBV6-1 with TRBJ1-6; TRBD1 might be the D (5 bases). The CDR3 consists of 14 residues. Between the trimmed V and J ends, which lost 7 bases and 10 bases, there was a span of 17 bases. The germline V gene encodes CDR1 MNHNS and CDR2 SASEGT. CDR3 nucleotide sequence: TGTGCCAGCACCCGGCACAGGTGGGAATCACCCCTCCACTTT. It is translated as CASTRHRWESPLHF.

This clonotype was counted between two and nine times. The chain recombines TRBV7-6 with TRBJ1-1; maybe TRBD1 (6 bases). The V and J ends lost 2 bases and 3 bases respectively, with 10 bases between them. Germline CDR1 reads SGHVS; CDR2 reads FNYEAQ. The CDR3 totals 14 residues. In DNA form, the CDR3 reads TGTGCCAGCAGCTTACAGGGGTGGTACACTGAAGCTTTCTTT. Its protein product is CASSLQGWYTEAFF.

The sample holds a few counts of this clonotype. V and J are TRBV7-9 and TRBJ1-2; D remains ambiguous. This CDR3 spans 12 amino acids. Germline V lookup: CDR1 SEHNR, CDR2 FQNEAQ (reference sequence). Trimming removed 5 bases from V and 7 bases from J, with 11 bases in between. The CDR3 coding sequence is TGTGCCAGCAGCCCCGAAGGAATTGGCTACACCTTC. Amino acids: CASSPEGIGYTF.

The chain employs TRBV19 and TRBJ1-2, with D possibly TRBD1 on 5 matching bases. Trimming removed 9 bases at V and 4 bases at J, with 15 bases between. Germline CDR1 and CDR2: LNHDA and SQIVND (reference sequence). The CDR3 covers 13 residues. CDR3 nucleotides: TGTGCCAGCTCGTTGACAGAGGTCTATGGCTACACCTTC. This gives the protein CASSLTEVYGYTF. The whole variable domain, remainder taken from reference TRBV19 and TRBJ1-2, is DGGITQSPKYLFRKEGQNVTLSCEQNLNHDAMYWYRQDPGQGLRLIYYSQIVNDFQKGDIAEGYSVSREKKESFPLTVTSAQKNPTAFYLCASSLTEVYGYTFGSGTRLTVV.

V gene TRBV7-8 combines with J gene TRBJ2-7, with D perhaps TRBD1 or TRBD2 (5 bases each). V gave up 5 bases and J gave up 1 base, with 12 bases separating them. Germline values: CDR1 SGHVS, CDR2 FQNEAQ. This CDR3 is built from 14 residues. CDR3 sequence: CASSNRDGSYEQYF. In DNA form, the CDR3 reads TGTGCCAGCAGCAACCGGGACGGTTCCTACGAGCAGTACTTC.

This clonotype occurred a few times. This chain joins TRBV7-6 and TRBJ2-2; D call uncertain. The CDR3 runs to 15 residues. Trimming took off 1 base at V and 0 bases at J, with 6 bases between the two ends. Germline loops: CDR1 SGHVS, CDR2 FNYEAQ. The CDR3 reads CASSLGSPNTGELFF. The CDR3 coding sequence is TGTGCCAGCAGCTTAGGGTCCCCGAACACCGGGGAGCTGTTTTTT.

This clonotype was seen ten or more times. The genes are TRBV7-2 and TRBJ2-5; weak D call: TRBD2 (6 bases). Germline loops: CDR1 SGHTA, CDR2 FQGNSA. The CDR3 totals 12 residues. V was cut by 8 bases and J by 1 base, with 8 bases left in between. The CDR3 sequence: CASRDFQETQYF. As DNA, the CDR3 is TGTGCCAGCCGGGACTTCCAAGAGACCCAGTACTTC.

This clonotype was counted between two and nine times. This rearrangement joins TRBV11-2 to TRBJ2-3; 14 nucleotides align to TRBD2. With 4 bases clipped from V and 6 bases from J, the junction kept 9 bases outside the gene matches. Germline CDR1 reads SGHAT; CDR2 reads FQNNGV. The CDR3 consists of 17 residues. The CDR3 DNA sequence: TGTGCCAGCAGCTCCCGGGGACTAGCGGGAGAACATGATACGCAGTATTTT. This translates into CASSSRGLAGEHDTQYF.

The chain joins TRBV6-5 to TRBJ2-7; D perhaps matches TRBD1 (6 bases). The CDR3 runs 13 residues. The V and J ends lost 5 bases and 5 bases respectively, with 13 bases between them. From germline, CDR1 is MNHEY and CDR2 SVGAGI. The DNA of the CDR3 is TGTGCCAGCAGTCTCGACAGGCGCAACGAGCAGTACTTC. It specifies CASSLDRRNEQYF.

V and J are TRBV7-6 and TRBJ1-5; possible D gene TRBD1, 6 bases. Per the germline V gene, CDR1 is SGHVS and CDR2 is FNYEAQ. With 5 bases removed from V and 3 bases from J, the gap between germline ends came to 11 bases. The CDR3 sequence is 14 residues long. CDR3 protein: CASSPGGNNQPQHF. The DNA of the CDR3 is TGTGCCAGCAGCCCCGGGGGCAACAATCAGCCCCAGCATTTT.

J is TRBJ2-7 and V is TRBV12-3 or TRBV12-4, with 9 nucleotides matching TRBD1. The V and J ends lost 7 bases and 6 bases, in that order; junction bases with no gene match: 10. The CDR3 totals 14 residues. CDR3 protein: CASTRGGQGSEQYF. The CDR3 nucleotides are TGTGCCAGCACCCGAGGGGGACAGGGCTCCGAGCAGTACTTC.

A few counts support this clonotype. The chain joins TRBV5-1 to TRBJ2-2; the D gene is possibly TRBD1 (6 bases). Germline loops: CDR1 SGHRS, CDR2 YFSETQ. The CDR3 length is 15 residues. Trimming shortened V by 0 bases and J by 1 base, and 7 bases separated the two germline ends. The CDR3 coding sequence is TGCGCCAGCAGCTTGGAGGGACAGAACACCGGGGAGCTGTTTTTT. Amino acids: CASSLEGQNTGELFF. Filled out from reference TRBV5-1 and TRBJ2-2, the complete variable domain reads KAGVTQTPRYLIKTRGQQVTLSCSPISGHRSVSWYQQTPGQGLQFLFEYFSETQRNKGNFPGRFSGRQFSNSRSEMNVSTLELGDSALYLCASSLEGQNTGELFFGEGSRLTVL.

This clonotype turned up a few times. V is TRBV20-1 and J is TRBJ2-7, with a possible D match to TRBD2 (5 bases). With 7 bases removed from V and 4 bases from J, the gap between germline ends came to 14 bases. CDR3 length equals 12 residues. Germline CDR1 reads DFQATT; CDR2 reads SNEGSKA (reference sequence). The CDR3 coding sequence is TGCAGTGGGTCCGGGAAGAAGTACGAGCAGTACTTC. Protein sequence: CSGSGKKYEQYF.

The chain uses TRBV7-4 and TRBJ2-7; TRBD2 matches 8 bases. V shed 1 base and J 7 bases; nucleotides not matched to a gene: 12. Germline CDR1 is SGHVT and CDR2 is SQSDAQ. The CDR3 length is 16 residues. CDR3 in DNA: TGTGCCAGCAGCTTAGGATGGAGTAGCGGGGTCTGGGAGCAGTACTTC. This translates into CASSLGWSSGVWEQYF.

Regarding this clonotype: A clone one base away is much larger, so this may be a read error. This rearrangement joins TRBV6-2 or TRBV6-3 to TRBJ2-7; unclear D gene. The length of the CDR3 is 11 residues. Germline V gene sequence: CDR1 MNHEY, CDR2 SVGEGT. V shed 5 bases and J shed 3 bases, with 5 bases lying between them. CDR3 nucleotide sequence: TGTGCCAGCAGTGATAACTACGAGCAGTACTTC. This codes for CASSDNYEQYF.

This clonotype was seen a few times. This CDR3 is CASSLVIAGGPGANEQFF. In DNA, the CDR3 is TGCGCCAGCAGCTTGGTTATAGCGGGAGGGCCGGGCGCAAATGAGCAGTTCTTC. The V gene is TRBV5-1, the J gene TRBJ2-1; 11 nucleotides agree with TRBD2. This CDR3 is built from 18 residues. J lost 7 bases, V lost 0 bases, and 12 bases had no gene match. The germline V gene encodes CDR1 SGHRS and CDR2 YFSETQ.

The genes are TRBV10-3 and TRBJ2-7, with unresolved D. Trimming removed 2 bases from V and 2 bases from J, with 4 bases in between. The length of the CDR3 is 12 residues. CDR1 is ENHRY and CDR2 is SYGVKD in the germline V gene. For the CDR3, the DNA is TGTGCCATCAGTGAGCGGGCCTACGAGCAGTACTTC. Translating it yields CAISERAYEQYF.

This clonotype was observed a handful of times. The CDR3 coding sequence is TGTGCCAGCAGGGCGACAGGGGACTTTTGGGGGGCCAACGTCCTGACTTTC. This gives the protein CASRATGDFWGANVLTF. The rearrangement links TRBV6-1 to TRBJ2-6; 8 bases are a match to TRBD1. There are 17 residues in the CDR3. Trimming removed 6 bases from V and 4 bases from J; junction bases left unmatched: 11. Germline CDR1 reads MNHNS; CDR2 reads SASEGT.